These 18 T cell receptor beta chains share one sample of origin, sequenced in a study of neurological immune-mediated disorders. Using its own MiXCR run on the 5' RACE reads, TCRdb lists one record per CDR3 protein. The data contain about 46,000 distinct CDR3 sequences, under 2% of them singletons. The sequenced material came from PBMCs. The source is a middle-aged woman with multiple sclerosis.

Concerning this clonotype itself: A much larger clone sits a single nucleotide away, making a read error possible. V is TRBV20-1 and J is TRBJ1-2; tentatively, D is TRBD1 (5 bases). V was trimmed by 7 bases and J by 3 bases, leaving 12 bases between them. This CDR3 is built from 12 residues. The germline CDR1 and CDR2 sequences are DFQATT and SNEGSKA (reference sequence). CDR3 sequence reads: CSDLGGYYGYTF. CDR3 in DNA: TGCAGTGACCTCGGGGGGTACTATGGCTACACCTTC.

This clonotype occurred many times. The chain carries TRBV12-3 or TRBV12-4 and TRBJ1-1; perhaps TRBD1 as D (5 bases). Trimming took 1 base from V and 6 from J, leaving 9 bases between them. The CDR3 is 13 amino acids. The CDR3 sequence: CASSLGPGPEAFF. Here the CDR3 DNA reads TGTGCCAGCAGTTTAGGGCCAGGGCCTGAAGCTTTCTTT.

This clonotype was seen repeatedly, ten times or more. This rearrangement joins TRBV29-1 to TRBJ1-3; D unclear. The germline V gene encodes CDR1 SQVTM and CDR2 ANQGSEA. The CDR3 runs 14 residues. Between the trimmed V and J ends, which lost 5 bases and 0 bases, there was a span of 11 bases. The DNA of the CDR3 is TGCAGCGTTAGAACGGACTCCTCTGGAAACACCATATATTTT. This translates into CSVRTDSSGNTIYF.

This clonotype was counted ten times or more. The gene calls are TRBV11-2 and TRBJ2-7; 7 bases match TRBD1. The V gene's germline CDR1 is SGHAT and CDR2 FQNNGV. The trim removed 6 bases at V and 5 bases at J, leaving 10 bases unmatched. CDR3 size: 14 residues. CDR3 nucleotide sequence: TGTGCCAGCAGAACTACGGGACAGACCCACGAGCAGTACTTC. Translated: CASRTTGQTHEQYF.

This clonotype was detected many times. The V call is TRBV20-1, the J call TRBJ1-1; D perhaps matches TRBD1 (5 bases). From germline, CDR1 is DFQATT and CDR2 SNEGSKA (reference sequence). V lost 7 bases to trimming and J lost 0 bases, with 12 bases between them. There are 13 residues in the CDR3. As DNA, the CDR3 is TGCAGTGGGAATGAGGGGCTGAACACTGAAGCTTTCTTT. This sequence encodes CSGNEGLNTEAFF.

This clonotype was seen many times. The chain recombines TRBV11-2 with TRBJ2-1, with D hard to call. The germline V and J ends were trimmed by 2 bases and 6 bases, with 11 bases remaining between them. The CDR3 runs 14 residues. Per the germline V gene, CDR1 is SGHAT and CDR2 is FQNNGV. CDR3 in amino acids: CASSLSLTGNEQFF. Here the CDR3 DNA reads TGTGCCAGCAGCTTATCCCTGACCGGCAATGAGCAGTTCTTC.

In this sample, this clonotype turned up a few times. The chain recombines TRBV7-7 with TRBJ2-7, with 7 bases that match TRBD2. Germline lookup yields CDR1 SSHAT and CDR2 FNYEAQ (reference sequence). Unmatched junction bases numbered 7, after V lost 5 bases and J lost 3 bases. The CDR3 loop spans 14 amino acids. The CDR3 here is CASSVGEGGYEQYF. CDR3 nucleotides: TGTGCCAGCAGCGTGGGGGAGGGTGGCTACGAGCAGTACTTC.

This clonotype was counted ten times or more. The V gene is TRBV19, the J gene TRBJ1-1; 7 bases line up with TRBD1. This CDR3 spans 14 amino acids. CDR1 is LNHDA and CDR2 is SQIVND in the germline V gene (reference sequence). With 6 bases clipped from V and 0 bases from J, the junction kept 4 bases outside the gene matches. Here the CDR3 reads CASSLQGMNTEAFF. The CDR3 region has the DNA TGTGCCAGTAGCTTACAGGGGATGAACACTGAAGCTTTCTTT.

This clonotype came up many times. The V gene is TRBV6-6, the J gene TRBJ1-6, with TRBD1 as a possible D gene (5 bases). The CDR3 length is 14 residues. CDR1 and CDR2 (germline): MNHNY, SVGAGI (reference sequence). Between the trimmed V and J ends, which lost 2 bases and 9 bases, there was a span of 11 bases. CDR3 sequence (DNA): TGTGCCAGCAGTTACGTCCAGGGAGGTTCACCCCTCCACTTT. Protein product: CASSYVQGGSPLHF.

This clonotype was seen once. The CDR3 sequence is CASSDSTRGNTEAFF. The CDR3 nucleotides are TGTGCCAGCTCCGATTCGACCCGGGGGAACACTGAAGCTTTCTTT. This rearrangement joins TRBV18 to TRBJ1-1, with D unresolved. Trimming removed 6 bases at V and 1 base at J, with 15 bases between. CDR1 is KGHSH and CDR2 is LQKENI in the germline V gene. The CDR3 length is 15 residues.

This clonotype was seen at least ten times. The chain couples TRBV20-1 to TRBJ2-3; D is uncertain. Germline V CDR1 and CDR2: DFQATT, SNEGSKA (reference sequence). The CDR3 length is 12 residues. The V and J ends lost 5 bases and 0 bases respectively, with 6 bases between them. CDR3: CSAPPSTDTQYF. The DNA of the CDR3 is TGCAGTGCTCCCCCAAGCACAGATACGCAGTATTTT.

By frequency in the sample, this clonotype is medium-sized (0.01 to 0.1%). The chain links TRBV5-1 to TRBJ2-5, with 9 bases that match TRBD1. Unmatched junction bases numbered 11, after V lost 6 bases and J lost 8 bases. The CDR3 consists of 14 residues. Germline V lookup: CDR1 SGHRS, CDR2 YFSETQ. The CDR3 nucleotides read TGCGCCAGCAAACCGAGGGACAGGGAGTTAACCCAGTACTTC. Translation: CASKPRDRELTQYF.

This clonotype has a count of ten or more. The chain has TRBV5-1 and TRBJ1-1; no definite D call. The V end lost 0 bases, the J end lost 1 base, and 4 bases lay between the germline ends. Per germline, CDR1 SGHRS and CDR2 YFSETQ. The length of the CDR3 is 13 residues. CDR3 region: CASSLGTNTEAFF. CDR3 in DNA: TGCGCCAGCAGCTTGGGGACGAACACTGAAGCTTTCTTT.

This clonotype was recorded at least ten times. The chain is built from TRBV20-1 and TRBJ1-4, with D perhaps matching TRBD1 (5 bases). Between the trimmed V and J ends, which lost 3 bases and 4 bases, there was a span of 9 bases. CDR3 length equals 13 residues. Germline V CDR1 and CDR2: DFQATT, SNEGSKA (reference sequence). DNA for the CDR3: TGCAGTGCTAGGGTGGGGGTTAATGAAAAACTGTTTTTT. As protein: CSARVGVNEKLFF.

This chain connects TRBV5-1 to TRBJ2-7, with TRBD1 matching 9 bases. The CDR3 extends over 14 amino acids. The V segment lost 6 bases and the J segment 7 bases; nucleotides outside the gene matches: 11. Germline CDR1 SGHRS, CDR2 YFSETQ. CDR3 sequence: CASTLGQGVKEQYF. As DNA, the CDR3 is TGCGCCAGCACCCTGGGACAGGGAGTCAAAGAGCAGTACTTC.

This clonotype was recorded at least ten times. The chain has TRBV7-2 and TRBJ1-1, with D unresolved. This CDR3 is 14 amino acids long. V lost 7 bases to trimming and J lost 1 base, with 13 bases between them. Germline loops: CDR1 SGHTA, CDR2 FQGNSA. The DNA for the CDR3 is TGTGCCAGCAACTCGGGGTTGGGGAACACTGAAGCTTTCTTT. This sequence encodes CASNSGLGNTEAFF.

This clonotype was counted at least ten times. This rearrangement joins TRBV18 to TRBJ1-5; D is undetermined. V lost 0 bases to trimming and J lost 3 bases, with 12 bases between them. This CDR3 is built from 16 residues. Germline values: CDR1 KGHSH, CDR2 LQKENI. The CDR3 DNA reads TGTGCCAGCTCACCACCGTACGGCGGTTCCAATCAGCCCCAGCATTTT. Its translation is CASSPPYGGSNQPQHF. Supplemented by reference TRBV18 and TRBJ1-5, the full variable domain reads NAGVMQNPRHLVRRRGQEARLRCSPMKGHSHVYWYRQLPEEGLKFMVYLQKENIIDESGMPKERFSAEFPKEGPSILRIQQVVRGDSAAYFCASSPPYGGSNQPQHFGDGTRLSIL.

Many counts were recorded for this clonotype. The rearrangement links TRBV20-1 to TRBJ1-4; a possible D gene is TRBD1 (5 bases). Germline-derived CDR1 and CDR2 are DFQATT and SNEGSKA (reference sequence). The ends were cut back, 5 bases at V and 8 bases at J, with 15 bases in the middle. CDR3 length equals 13 residues. CDR3 protein: CSAPGGLGEKLFF. CDR3 nucleotides: TGCAGTGCTCCCGGGGGGTTAGGAGAAAAACTGTTTTTT.